Listed here are 22 T cell receptor beta chains from one sample, sequenced in a study of T-cell memory formation after mild COVID-19. TCRdb analysed the 5' RACE reads with MiXCR anew, one entry per CDR3 protein. Found here are roughly 130,000 distinct CDR3 sequences, about 17% of them singletons; the top ten hold approximately 5.5%. The material sequenced was PBMCs or a T cell subset sorted from them (not recorded which). The receptors originated from a man between 18 and 35 years old who had mild COVID-19 (a few samples of this study predate the infection). Cell type and time point are not known.

The sample holds a few counts of this clonotype. The V call is TRBV7-3, the J call TRBJ1-1; possible D gene TRBD1, 5 bases. The V and J ends lost 1 base and 3 bases respectively, with 12 bases between them. There are 15 residues in the CDR3. Per germline, CDR1 SGHTA and CDR2 FQGTGA. CDR3 sequence reads: CASSLIGGGYTEAFF. As DNA, the CDR3 is TGTGCCAGCAGCTTAATTGGGGGAGGATACACTGAAGCTTTCTTT.

The V and J genes are TRBV7-2 and TRBJ2-5; D not resolved. The germline CDR1 and CDR2 sequences are SGHTA and FQGNSA. With 4 bases removed from V and 10 bases from J, the gap between germline ends came to 10 bases. The CDR3 consists of 11 residues. This chain's CDR3 is CASSSTWDQYF. CDR3 DNA: TGTGCCAGCAGCTCCACCTGGGACCAGTACTTC.

V is TRBV7-9 and J is TRBJ2-1, with 9 bases that match TRBD2. The CDR3 loop spans 16 amino acids. Trimming cost V 5 bases and J 5 bases; bases outside gene matches: 10. The V gene's germline CDR1 is SEHNR and CDR2 FQNEAQ (reference sequence). The DNA for the CDR3 is TGTGCCAGCAGCCCCCCAAGCGGGGGGACAAACAATGAGCAGTTCTTC. Translated: CASSPPSGGTNNEQFF.

The genes are TRBV20-1 and TRBJ2-3; D is possibly TRBD1 or TRBD2 (5 bases each). From germline, CDR1 is DFQATT and CDR2 SNEGSKA (reference sequence). This CDR3 is 14 amino acids long. V lost 6 bases to trimming and J lost 1 base, with 14 bases between them. CDR3 in DNA: TGCAGTGCCGAGGGGCCCTCCCGCACAGATACGCAGTATTTT. This encodes CSAEGPSRTDTQYF.

The chain recombines TRBV6-6 with TRBJ2-7; D unresolved. The V gene lost 0 bases and the J gene lost 5 bases, with 8 bases spanning the gap. In germline, CDR1 is MNHNY, CDR2 SVGAGI (reference sequence). The CDR3 loop spans 13 amino acids. The CDR3 loop is CASSYSNRDEQYV. The CDR3, as DNA: TGTGCCAGCAGTTACTCGAATCGGGACGAGCAGTACGTC.

There are many counts of this clonotype. The chain joins TRBV4-3 to TRBJ2-2; D possibly corresponds to TRBD1 (6 bases). The germline V and J ends were trimmed by 3 bases and 3 bases, with 11 bases remaining between them. This CDR3 comprises 15 residues. The V gene's germline CDR1 is LGHNA and CDR2 YSLEER. The CDR3 DNA reads TGCGCCAGCAGCCATGATAACAGGGACACCGGGGAGCTGTTTTTT. Translating it yields CASSHDNRDTGELFF.

This rearrangement joins TRBV5-6 to TRBJ2-7; TRBD1 matches 7 bases. The V segment lost 5 bases and the J segment 1 base; nucleotides outside the gene matches: 0. Germline CDR1 SGHDT, CDR2 YYEEEE. This CDR3 has 12 residues. The CDR3 bases are TGTGCCAGCAGGGGACAGTCCTACGAGCAGTACGTC. It specifies CASRGQSYEQYV.

The chain has TRBV5-1 and TRBJ2-2; D assignment may be TRBD1 or TRBD2 (6 bases each). V was trimmed by 5 bases and J by 8 bases, leaving 19 bases between them. The CDR3 is 15 amino acids. Germline V gene data show CDR1 as SGHRS and CDR2 as YFSETQ. Written as DNA, the CDR3 is TGCGCCAGCAGACCCTTCGGGGGCCCCACGGGGGAGCTGTTTTTT. This codes for CASRPFGGPTGELFF.

The chain combines TRBV7-6 with TRBJ1-5; D gene ambiguous. Germline V gives CDR1 SGHVS, CDR2 FNYEAQ. CDR3 size: 13 residues. Trimming left V 2 bases short and J 6 bases short, with 8 bases between. As DNA, the CDR3 is TGTGCCAGCAGCTTAACCCCGGTTCAGCCCCAGCATTTT. It is translated as CASSLTPVQPQHF.

This clonotype was detected a few times. The genes are TRBV7-2 and TRBJ2-7; 8 bases line up with TRBD2. The CDR3 loop spans 15 amino acids. V trimming: 1 base; J trimming: 2 bases; junction bases outside the gene matches: 4. Germline CDR1 is SGHTA and CDR2 is FQGNSA. The CDR3 region is CASSLVVTSAYEQYF. As DNA, the CDR3 is TGTGCCAGCAGCTTAGTTGTGACTAGCGCCTACGAGCAGTACTTC.

CDR3 coding DNA: TGCGCCAGCAGCTTGGATCCTAGCGGAGACAATGAGCAGTTCTTC. Translation: CASSLDPSGDNEQFF. The rearrangement links TRBV5-1 to TRBJ2-1, with TRBD2 matching over 7 bases. Germline V gene sequence: CDR1 SGHRS, CDR2 YFSETQ. The CDR3 has 15 amino acids. J lost 5 bases, V lost 0 bases, and 5 bases had no gene match. The complete variable domain, with remaining parts taken from reference TRBV5-1 and TRBJ2-1, reads KAGVTQTPRYLIKTRGQQVTLSCSPISGHRSVSWYQQTPGQGLQFLFEYFSETQRNKGNFPGRFSGRQFSNSRSEMNVSTLELGDSALYLCASSLDPSGDNEQFFGPGTRLTVL.

This chain joins TRBV5-1 and TRBJ2-1, with 7 bases aligning to TRBD2. Germline loops: CDR1 SGHRS, CDR2 YFSETQ. The CDR3 has 17 amino acids. Trimming cost V 0 bases and J 5 bases; bases outside gene matches: 11. The CDR3 sequence is CASSLVHRDYKNNEQFF. CDR3 sequence (DNA): TGCGCCAGCAGCTTGGTCCACCGGGACTACAAGAACAATGAGCAGTTCTTC.

V and J are TRBV5-1 and TRBJ2-7; D unclear. Germline loops: CDR1 SGHRS, CDR2 YFSETQ. Between the trimmed V and J ends, which lost 0 bases and 3 bases, there was a span of 16 bases. CDR3 length: 16 residues. The CDR3: CASSLDRAELGYEQYF. CDR3 coding DNA: TGCGCCAGCAGCTTGGACCGGGCAGAGTTGGGCTACGAGCAGTACTTC.

The V gene is TRBV27, the J gene TRBJ2-3, with no clear D. This CDR3 is 12 amino acids long. Germline V lookup: CDR1 MNHEY, CDR2 SMNVEV (reference sequence). V lost 6 bases, J lost 5 bases, and 9 bases lay in between. DNA for the CDR3: TGTGCCAGCAGGACCATAGGAGATACGCAGTATTTT. This translates into CASRTIGDTQYF.

This chain uses TRBV18 with TRBJ2-7; 12 bases line up with TRBD2. In germline, CDR1 is KGHSH, CDR2 LQKENI. The CDR3 runs to 16 residues. With V trimmed by 5 bases and J by 1 base, 6 bases remained unmatched. In nucleotides, the CDR3 is TGTGCCAGCTCAAGAGGACTAGCGGGGACTTCCTACGAGCAGTACTTC. It yields the protein CASSRGLAGTSYEQYF.

This clonotype was found many times. V gene TRBV7-2 combines with J gene TRBJ2-3; D ambiguous. The V and J ends lost 3 bases and 9 bases respectively, with 10 bases between them. This CDR3 is built from 12 residues. CDR1 is SGHTA and CDR2 is FQGNSA in the germline V gene. CDR3 bases: TGTGCCAGCAGCTTCCCCGGGCCGACGCAGTATTTT. Amino acid sequence: CASSFPGPTQYF.

This clonotype showed up just a few times. The chain couples TRBV12-3 or TRBV12-4 to TRBJ2-1, with D hard to call. V was shortened by 7 bases and J by 4 bases, with 17 bases between the two germline ends. The CDR3 is made up of 15 amino acids. CDR3 loop: CASNPAGPRYNEQFF. The CDR3 region has the DNA TGTGCCAGCAACCCCGCCGGCCCCCGATACAATGAGCAGTTCTTC.

This rearrangement joins TRBV20-1 to TRBJ2-1, with 8 bases that match TRBD2. The germline V gene has CDR1 DFQATT and CDR2 SNEGSKA (reference sequence). V shed 0 bases and J 4 bases; nucleotides not matched to a gene: 2. The CDR3 covers 14 residues. This CDR3 is CSAREGLGYNEQFF. The CDR3 region has the DNA TGCAGTGCTAGAGAGGGACTAGGATACAATGAGCAGTTCTTC.

This clonotype was detected a few times. The rearrangement joins TRBV7-9 to TRBJ2-1; D unresolved. Germline V gene data show CDR1 as SEHNR and CDR2 as FQNEAQ (reference sequence). V was clipped by 2 bases and J by 5 bases, with 10 bases between them. CDR3 size: 14 residues. CDR3 sequence: CASSLYGRDNEQFF. The CDR3 nucleotides are TGTGCCAGCAGCTTATATGGCAGAGACAATGAGCAGTTCTTC.

The chain has TRBV5-8 and TRBJ2-5, with unresolved D. Germline values: CDR1 SGHTS, CDR2 YDEGEE. The CDR3 contains 10 residues. Trimming removed 10 bases from V and 4 bases from J, with 8 bases in between. The CDR3 spells CAVPGETQYF. In DNA, the CDR3 is TGTGCCGTTCCGGGAGAGACCCAGTACTTC.

The genes are TRBV3-1 and TRBJ1-1, with D uncertain. Germline V CDR1 and CDR2: LGHDT, YNNKEL (reference sequence). Deletions cut 1 base from V and 8 bases from J, with 11 bases between. This CDR3 is 13 amino acids long. In nucleotides, the CDR3 is TGTGCCAGCAGCCAAGTTTCGTTAGGGGAAGCTTTCTTT. It is translated as CASSQVSLGEAFF. Full variable domain (missing parts from reference TRBV3-1 and TRBJ1-1): DTAVSQTPKYLVTQMGNDKSIKCEQNLGHDTMYWYKQDSKKFLKIMFSYNNKELIINETVPNRFSPKSPDKAHLNLHINSLELGDSAVYFCASSQVSLGEAFFGQGTRLTVV.

The rearrangement uses TRBV4-2 and TRBJ2-1, with TRBD1 matching over 7 bases. Per the germline V gene, CDR1 is LGHNA and CDR2 is YNFKEQ. V was pared by 4 bases and J by 12 bases, with 18 bases of the junction left unmatched. The CDR3 loop spans 16 amino acids. CDR3 DNA: TGTGCCAGCAGCCGGAATAACCGGGACAGCCCCCTTGGGCAGTTCTTC. Translation gives CASSRNNRDSPLGQFF.